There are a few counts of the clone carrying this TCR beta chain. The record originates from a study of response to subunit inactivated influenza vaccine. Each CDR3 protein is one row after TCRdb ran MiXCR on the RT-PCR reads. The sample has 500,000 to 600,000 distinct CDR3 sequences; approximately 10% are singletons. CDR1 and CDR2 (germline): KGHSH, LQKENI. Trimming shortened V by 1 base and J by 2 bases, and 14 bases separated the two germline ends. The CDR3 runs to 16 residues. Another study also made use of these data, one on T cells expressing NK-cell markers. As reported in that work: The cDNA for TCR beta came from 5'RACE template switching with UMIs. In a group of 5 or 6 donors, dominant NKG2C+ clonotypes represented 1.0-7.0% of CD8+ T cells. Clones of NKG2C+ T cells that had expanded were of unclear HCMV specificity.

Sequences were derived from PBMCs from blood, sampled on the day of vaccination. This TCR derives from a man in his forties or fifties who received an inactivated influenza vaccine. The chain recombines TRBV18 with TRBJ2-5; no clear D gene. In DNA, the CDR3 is TGTGCCAGCTCACCACGTGAAGTAGCAGCTCAAGAGACCCAGTACTTC. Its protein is CASSPREVAAQETQYF.